Listed below are T cell receptor beta chains from one sample, sequenced in a study of T cells after yellow fever vaccination. From the 5' RACE reads, TCRdb called clonotypes with MiXCR, one entry per CDR3 protein. The table has 120,000 or so distinct CDR3 sequences, around 15% seen once. The sequences come from CD8+ T cells sorted from PBMCs, collected 5 days after the yellow fever booster vaccination. These receptors were collected from a young man who received the YFV17D yellow fever vaccine. Each CDR3 is given with its conserved first and last residue. Fields, in order: clone size, V gene, J gene, D gene, CDR3 protein, CDR3 DNA. The D gene is left open where the match is weak. Size values are once, few and many counts, or a class for expanded clones, and some rows have none.

>.|TRBV7-8|TRBJ2-2|.
CASSYTGQANTGELFF
TGTGCCAGCAGCTACACCGGGCAGGCGAACACCGGGGAGCTGTTTTTT
>.|TRBV27|TRBJ1-1|TRBD1
CASRKGTDTEAFF
TGTGCCAGCAGGAAAGGGACAGACACTGAAGCTTTCTTT
>.|TRBV7-2|TRBJ2-7|TRBD1
CASRPRDRGLYEQYF
TGTGCCAGCAGACCCCGGGACAGGGGTCTCTACGAGCAGTACTTC
>few|TRBV6-1|TRBJ2-6|.
CASSTSGANVLTF
TGTGCCAGCAGTACCTCTGGGGCCAACGTCCTGACTTTC
>.|TRBV19|TRBJ2-1|.
CASGHPSSYNEQFF
TGTGCCAGTGGACACCCGAGCTCCTACAATGAGCAGTTCTTC
>many|TRBV5-6|TRBJ2-3|.
CASSFVPTDTQYF
TGTGCCAGCAGCTTTGTACCCACAGATACGCAGTATTTT
>.|TRBV7-9|TRBJ2-7|.
CASSPQPGFQGEQYF
TGTGCCAGCAGCCCACAACCTGGGTTCCAGGGCGAGCAGTACTTC
>.|TRBV11-2|TRBJ2-5|.
CASSPYTGEYQETQYF
TGTGCCAGCAGCCCCTATACGGGGGAGTACCAAGAGACCCAGTACTTC
>.|TRBV5-4|TRBJ2-2|TRBD2
CASSLAETGGTGELFF
TGTGCCAGCAGCTTGGCCGAAACGGGGGGGACCGGGGAGCTGTTTTTT
>.|TRBV11-2|TRBJ2-1|TRBD2
CASSVGTSGAAYNEQFF
TGTGCCAGCAGCGTAGGGACTAGCGGGGCCGCCTACAATGAGCAGTTCTTC
>.|TRBV7-9|TRBJ1-6|TRBD1
CASSFATGKNSPLHF
TGTGCCAGCAGCTTTGCGACAGGGAAGAATTCACCCCTCCACTTT
>.|TRBV4-1|TRBJ1-4|.
CATGGKVSEKLFF
TGCGCCACCGGGGGGAAAGTGAGTGAAAAACTGTTTTTT
>few|TRBV6-1|TRBJ2-2|.
CASSEPGVLGNTGELFF
TGTGCCAGCAGTGAACCAGGGGTTCTTGGGAACACCGGGGAGCTGTTTTTT
>medium-sized|TRBV6-4|TRBJ2-1|TRBD2
CASSEAGGSYNEQFF
TGTGCCAGCAGTGAAGCGGGGGGCTCCTACAATGAGCAGTTCTTC
>few|TRBV15|TRBJ2-5|TRBD1
CATSRDGTAETQYF
TGTGCCACCAGCAGAGATGGGACAGCAGAGACCCAGTACTTC
>few|TRBV11-2|TRBJ2-7|.
CASSLATWGWQYF
TGTGCCAGCAGCTTAGCGACGTGGGGGTGGCAGTACTTC
>.|TRBV5-4|TRBJ2-7|.
CASSAGARSGYEQYF
TGTGCCAGCAGCGCCGGGGCCAGGAGTGGCTACGAGCAGTACTTC
>few|TRBV21-1|TRBJ2-1|.
CASSKLWQGDEQFF
TGTGCCAGCAGCAAATTGTGGCAGGGGGATGAGCAGTTCTTC
>many|TRBV6-4|TRBJ2-1|TRBD2
CASSISGGQYNEQFF
TGTGCCAGCAGTATCAGCGGGGGGCAATACAATGAGCAGTTCTTC
>.|TRBV29-1|TRBJ2-5|TRBD2
CSVGAGAAGETQYF
TGCAGCGTGGGCGCAGGGGCAGCGGGAGAAACCCAGTACTTC
>medium-sized|TRBV4-3|TRBJ2-5|TRBD2
CASSQERGGQETQYF
TGCGCCAGCAGCCAAGAGCGGGGGGGCCAAGAGACCCAGTACTTC
>.|TRBV7-3|TRBJ1-6|.
CASSLIENSPLHF
TGTGCCAGCAGCTTAATTGAGAATTCACCCCTCCACTTT
>.|TRBV6-2/TRBV6-3|TRBJ2-2|.
CASRYFGTAPTGELFF
TGTGCCAGCAGATATTTCGGCACAGCTCCGACCGGGGAGCTGTTTTTT
>few|TRBV9|TRBJ2-4|.
CASSVGRDGDIQYF
TGTGCCAGCAGCGTAGGAAGGGATGGGGACATTCAGTACTTC
>few|TRBV15|TRBJ1-2|.
CATSSLTSVNYGYTF
TGTGCCACCAGCAGCCTCACCTCGGTTAACTATGGCTACACCTTC
>.|TRBV11-2|TRBJ2-5|.
CASRGGGKQETQYF
TGTGCCAGCAGAGGCGGGGGCAAACAAGAGACCCAGTACTTC
>.|TRBV7-9|TRBJ2-1|TRBD2
CASSFFGTSTFNEQFF
TGTGCCAGCAGCTTCTTCGGGACTAGCACTTTCAATGAGCAGTTCTTC
>.|TRBV1|TRBJ1-1|.
CTSSQDSRLSAFF
TGCACCAGCAGCCAAGATTCGAGATTGTCAGCTTTCTTT
>.|TRBV10-3|TRBJ2-2|TRBD1
CAIRLQGADTGELFF
TGTGCCATCAGGCTACAGGGGGCGGACACCGGGGAGCTGTTTTTT
>few|TRBV24-1|TRBJ2-1|.
CATQVGGEQFF
TGTGCCACCCAAGTGGGTGGTGAGCAGTTCTTC
>many|TRBV9|TRBJ2-3|TRBD1
CASSVGTDDRDTQYF
TGTGCCAGCAGCGTTGGGACAGACGACCGGGATACGCAGTATTTT
>.|TRBV20-1|TRBJ2-7|.
CSARRGASYEQYF
TGCAGTGCTAGACGCGGGGCTTCCTACGAGCAGTACTTC
>.|TRBV29-1|TRBJ2-7|.
CSVEVPAVHEQYF
TGCAGCGTTGAAGTCCCCGCAGTCCACGAGCAGTACTTC